This TCR beta chain comes out of a study of T-cell reconstitution after alpha-beta-depleted transplantation in children (TCRdb year 2016). For the study in its entirety: Using TCR repertoire profiling, the study quantitatively followed how T-cell immune reconstitution unfolded in children after TCRalphabeta/CD19-depleted allogeneic hematopoietic cell transplantation.

Taken from cysteine to phenylalanine, the CDR3 has 14 residues. Of all the DNA, just the CDR3 is kept, 42 bases in frame from base 1. In the germline V gene (reference sequence), CDR1 corresponds to LNHNV and CDR2 to YYDKDF. Trimming removed 3 bases from V and 0 bases from J, leaving 7 bases between the germline ends. The treatment or condition label here, explained by the study, means: allogeneic hematopoietic cell transplantation with graft depleted of TCRalphabeta T cells and CD19 B cells. The transplant recipients were children given TCRalphabeta/CD19-depleted allogeneic hematopoietic cell grafts. Libraries were prepared through PCR. The instrument given in TCRdb is Illumina HiSeq 2500. TCR library preparation used molecular barcoding, with unique molecular identifiers applied to normalize quantification of the TCRbeta repertoire. TCRdb itself trimmed the public reads at Q25 with fastp, ran MiXCR and retained productive beta chains. Rows with one shared CDR3 protein collapse into an entry with the most common genes and DNA. The sample table records about a million distinct CDR3 sequences; around 30% of these occur just once. The leading ten clones occupy 28% of the sample.

Broader findings and caveats from the paper: Apparently early alphabetaT-cell count recovery about two months after transplant reportedly relied on only several hundred rapidly expanded clones derived from non-depleted graft cells. Over the following months the frequencies of hyperexpanded clones went down, and after one year T-cell counts and TCRbeta diversity were mostly credited to newly produced T cells. In some patients, the high TCRbeta diversity seen at day 60 was put down to recipient T cells and intrathymic progenitors that had survived conditioning.

About this clonotype: Its antigen is still unknown. No much larger clonotype is one base removed from it; base qualities were not supplied.

This receptor chain uses TRBV15 and TRBJ2-3, with the D gene uncertain. The sequencing used PBMCs, mostly from graft donor cells, collected 360 days after TCRalphabeta/CD19-depleted stem cell transplant. The sequence was obtained from a boy in the first two years of life who had a stem cell transplant for SCID, so the T cells may come from the graft donor. CDR3 reads: CATSSPRSTDTQYF. The bases are TGTGCCACCAGCAGTCCGCGGAGCACAGATACGCAGTATTTT.